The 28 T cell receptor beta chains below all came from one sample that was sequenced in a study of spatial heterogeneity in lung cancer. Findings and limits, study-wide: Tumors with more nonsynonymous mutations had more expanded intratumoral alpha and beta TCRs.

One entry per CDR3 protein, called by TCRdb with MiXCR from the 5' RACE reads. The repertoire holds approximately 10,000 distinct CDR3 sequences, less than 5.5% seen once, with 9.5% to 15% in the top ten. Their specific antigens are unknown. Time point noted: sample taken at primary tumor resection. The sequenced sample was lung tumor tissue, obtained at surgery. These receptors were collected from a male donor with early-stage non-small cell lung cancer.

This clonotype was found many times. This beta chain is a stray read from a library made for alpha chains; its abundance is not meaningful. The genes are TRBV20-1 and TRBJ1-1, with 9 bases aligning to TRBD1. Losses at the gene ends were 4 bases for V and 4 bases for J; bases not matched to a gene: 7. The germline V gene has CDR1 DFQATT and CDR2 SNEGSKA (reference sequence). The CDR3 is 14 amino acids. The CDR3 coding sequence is TGCAGTGCTACCCCACAGGGGGCGGCCACTGAAGCTTTCTTT. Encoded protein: CSATPQGAATEAFF.

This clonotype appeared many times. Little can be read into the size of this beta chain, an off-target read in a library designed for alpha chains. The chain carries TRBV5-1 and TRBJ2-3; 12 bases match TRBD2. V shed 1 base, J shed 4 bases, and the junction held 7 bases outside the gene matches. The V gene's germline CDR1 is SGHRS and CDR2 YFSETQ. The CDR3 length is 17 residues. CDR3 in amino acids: CASSLLSSGRGADTQYF. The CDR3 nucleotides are TGCGCCAGCAGCTTGTTGTCTAGCGGGAGGGGCGCAGATACGCAGTATTTT.

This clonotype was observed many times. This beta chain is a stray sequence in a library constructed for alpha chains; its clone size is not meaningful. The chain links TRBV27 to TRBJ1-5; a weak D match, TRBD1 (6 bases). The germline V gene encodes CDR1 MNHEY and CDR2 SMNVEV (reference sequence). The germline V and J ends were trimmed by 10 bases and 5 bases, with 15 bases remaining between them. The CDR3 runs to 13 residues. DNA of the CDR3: TGTGCCACCAGGGGAGCGAGGGATCAGCCCCAGCATTTT. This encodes CATRGARDQPQHF.

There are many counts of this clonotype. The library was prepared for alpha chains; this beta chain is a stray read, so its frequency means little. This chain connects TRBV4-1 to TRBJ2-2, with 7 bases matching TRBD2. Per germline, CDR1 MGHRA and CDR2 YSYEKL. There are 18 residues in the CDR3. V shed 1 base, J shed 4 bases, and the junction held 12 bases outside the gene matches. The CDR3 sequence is CASSQVRIGGSSTGELFF. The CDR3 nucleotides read TGCGCCAGCAGCCAAGTTCGAATCGGCGGGAGTAGCACCGGGGAGCTGTTTTTT.

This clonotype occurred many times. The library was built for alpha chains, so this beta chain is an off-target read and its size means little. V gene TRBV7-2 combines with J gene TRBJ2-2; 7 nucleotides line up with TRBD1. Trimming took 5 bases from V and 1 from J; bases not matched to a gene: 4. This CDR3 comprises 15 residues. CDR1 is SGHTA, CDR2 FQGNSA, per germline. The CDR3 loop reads CASSKDRRNTGELFF. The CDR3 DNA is TGTGCCAGCAGCAAGGACAGGAGGAACACCGGGGAGCTGTTTTTT.

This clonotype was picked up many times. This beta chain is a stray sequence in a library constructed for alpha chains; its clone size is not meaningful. CDR3 bases: TGTGCCAGCAGGCCCAACGCAGGGGGCTCGGCTGAAGCTTTCTTT. It is translated as CASRPNAGGSAEAFF. The chain is built from TRBV27 and TRBJ1-1, with 8 bases identical to TRBD1. Unmatched junction bases numbered 12, after V lost 6 bases and J lost 6 bases. Germline V CDR1 and CDR2: MNHEY, SMNVEV (reference sequence). The CDR3 extends over 15 amino acids.

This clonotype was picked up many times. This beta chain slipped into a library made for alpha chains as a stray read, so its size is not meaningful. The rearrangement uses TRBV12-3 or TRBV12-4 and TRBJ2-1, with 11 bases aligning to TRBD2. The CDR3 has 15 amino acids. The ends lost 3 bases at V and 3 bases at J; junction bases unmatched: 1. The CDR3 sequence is CASSFSGGGYNEQFF. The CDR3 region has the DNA TGTGCCAGCAGTTTTAGCGGGGGGGGCTACAATGAGCAGTTCTTC.

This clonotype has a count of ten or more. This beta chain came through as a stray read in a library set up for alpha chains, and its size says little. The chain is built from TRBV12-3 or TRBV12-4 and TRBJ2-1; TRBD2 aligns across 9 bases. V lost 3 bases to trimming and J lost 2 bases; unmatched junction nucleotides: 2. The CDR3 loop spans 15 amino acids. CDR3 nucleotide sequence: TGTGCCAGCAGTTTGGGCGGGAGGGCCTACAATGAGCAGTTCTTC. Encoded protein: CASSLGGRAYNEQFF.

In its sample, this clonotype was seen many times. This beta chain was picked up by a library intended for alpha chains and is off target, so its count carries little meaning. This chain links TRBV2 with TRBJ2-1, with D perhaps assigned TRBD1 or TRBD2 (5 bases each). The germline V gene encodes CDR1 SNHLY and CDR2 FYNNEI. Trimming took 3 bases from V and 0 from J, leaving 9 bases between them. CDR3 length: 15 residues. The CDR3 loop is CASSDGAASYNEQFF. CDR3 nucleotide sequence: TGTGCCAGCAGTGACGGGGCGGCCTCCTACAATGAGCAGTTCTTC. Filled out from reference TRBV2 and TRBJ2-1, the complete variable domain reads EPEVTQTPSHQVTQMGQEVILRCVPISNHLYFYWYRQILGQKVEFLVSFYNNEISEKSEIFDDQFSVERPDGSNFTLKIRSTKLEDSAMYFCASSDGAASYNEQFFGPGTRLTVL.

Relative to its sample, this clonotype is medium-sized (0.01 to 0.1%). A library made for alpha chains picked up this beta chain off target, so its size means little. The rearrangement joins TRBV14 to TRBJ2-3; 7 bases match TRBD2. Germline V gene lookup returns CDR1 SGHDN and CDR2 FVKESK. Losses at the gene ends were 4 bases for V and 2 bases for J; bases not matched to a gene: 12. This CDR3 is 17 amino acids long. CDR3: CASSPLGTIPDTDTQYF. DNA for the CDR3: TGTGCCAGCAGCCCTCTAGGGACTATCCCGGACACAGATACGCAGTATTTT.

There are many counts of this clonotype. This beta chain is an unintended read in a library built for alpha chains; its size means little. The CDR3 reads CASIRGTREQYF. The CDR3 DNA follows: TGTGCCAGCATCCGGGGGACGCGGGAGCAGTACTTC. This chain connects TRBV6-1 to TRBJ2-7; TRBD2 is a possible D gene (6 bases). The length of the CDR3 is 12 residues. Germline CDR1 MNHNS, CDR2 SASEGT. V dropped 7 bases and J dropped 7 bases, with 14 bases sitting between them.

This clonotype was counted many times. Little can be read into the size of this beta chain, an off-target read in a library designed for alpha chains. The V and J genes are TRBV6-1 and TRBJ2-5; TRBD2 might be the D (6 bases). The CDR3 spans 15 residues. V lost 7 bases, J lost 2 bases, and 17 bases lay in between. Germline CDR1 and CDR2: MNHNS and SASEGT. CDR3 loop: CASNSVGTLQETQYF. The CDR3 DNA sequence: TGTGCCAGCAACAGCGTAGGGACTCTTCAAGAGACCCAGTACTTC.

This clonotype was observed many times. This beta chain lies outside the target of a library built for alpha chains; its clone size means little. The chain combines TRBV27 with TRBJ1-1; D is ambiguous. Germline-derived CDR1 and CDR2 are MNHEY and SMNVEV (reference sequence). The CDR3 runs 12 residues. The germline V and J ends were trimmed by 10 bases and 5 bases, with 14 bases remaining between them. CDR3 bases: TGTGCCAACCGACCCTACGATACTGAAGCTTTCTTT. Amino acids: CANRPYDTEAFF.

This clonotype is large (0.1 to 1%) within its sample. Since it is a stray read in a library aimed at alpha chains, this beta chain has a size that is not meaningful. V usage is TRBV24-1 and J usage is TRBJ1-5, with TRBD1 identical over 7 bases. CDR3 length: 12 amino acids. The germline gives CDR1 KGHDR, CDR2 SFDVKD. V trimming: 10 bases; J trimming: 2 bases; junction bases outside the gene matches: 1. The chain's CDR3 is CATGGGNQPQHF. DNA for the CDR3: TGTGCCACAGGGGGCGGCAATCAGCCCCAGCATTTT.

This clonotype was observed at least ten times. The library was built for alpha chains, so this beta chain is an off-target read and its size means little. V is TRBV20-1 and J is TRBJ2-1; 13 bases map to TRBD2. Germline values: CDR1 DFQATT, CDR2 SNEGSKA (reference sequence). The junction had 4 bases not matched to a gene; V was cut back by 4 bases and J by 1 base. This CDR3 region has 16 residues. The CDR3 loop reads CSAKLAGGRSYNEQFF. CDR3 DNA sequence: TGCAGTGCTAAACTAGCGGGAGGGAGATCCTACAATGAGCAGTTCTTC.

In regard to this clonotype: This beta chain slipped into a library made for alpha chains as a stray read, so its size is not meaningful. In nucleotides, the CDR3 is TGCAGTGCTAGGTCCGGGACTAGCGTTACCCCAGGGGAGACCCAGTACTTC. Translation: CSARSGTSVTPGETQYF. The chain has TRBV20-1 and TRBJ2-5; 10 bases fit TRBD2. V was pared by 3 bases and J by 5 bases, with 15 bases of the junction left unmatched. The CDR3 totals 17 residues. Per germline, CDR1 DFQATT and CDR2 SNEGSKA (reference sequence).

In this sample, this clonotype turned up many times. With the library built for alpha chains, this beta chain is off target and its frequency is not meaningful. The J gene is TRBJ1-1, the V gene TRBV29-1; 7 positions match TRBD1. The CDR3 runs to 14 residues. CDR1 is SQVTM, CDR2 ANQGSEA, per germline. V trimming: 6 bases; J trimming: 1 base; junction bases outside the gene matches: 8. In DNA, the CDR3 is TGCAGCGTGACCGTGACAGGGAGGAACACTGAAGCTTTCTTT. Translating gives CSVTVTGRNTEAFF. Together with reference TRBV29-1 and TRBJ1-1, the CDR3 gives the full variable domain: SAVISQKPSRDICQRGTSLTIQCQVDSQVTMMFWYRQQPGQSLTLIATANQGSEATYESGFVIDKFPISRPNLTFSTLTVSNMSPEDSSIYLCSVTVTGRNTEAFFGQGTRLTVV.

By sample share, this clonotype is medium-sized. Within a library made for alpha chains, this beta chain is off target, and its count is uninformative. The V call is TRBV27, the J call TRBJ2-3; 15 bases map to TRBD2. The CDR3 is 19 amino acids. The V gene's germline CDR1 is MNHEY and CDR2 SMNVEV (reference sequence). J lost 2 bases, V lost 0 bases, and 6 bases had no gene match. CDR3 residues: CASSLSSGTSGRITDTQYF. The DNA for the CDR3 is TGTGCCAGCAGTTTATCCTCCGGGACTAGCGGGAGGATCACAGATACGCAGTATTTT.

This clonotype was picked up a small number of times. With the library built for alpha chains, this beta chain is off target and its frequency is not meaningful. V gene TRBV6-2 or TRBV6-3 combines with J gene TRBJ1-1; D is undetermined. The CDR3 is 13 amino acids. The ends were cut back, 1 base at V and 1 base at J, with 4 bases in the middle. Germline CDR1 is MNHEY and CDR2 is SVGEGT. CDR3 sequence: CASSYWGNTEAFF. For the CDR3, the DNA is TGTGCCAGCAGTTACTGGGGGAACACTGAAGCTTTCTTT.

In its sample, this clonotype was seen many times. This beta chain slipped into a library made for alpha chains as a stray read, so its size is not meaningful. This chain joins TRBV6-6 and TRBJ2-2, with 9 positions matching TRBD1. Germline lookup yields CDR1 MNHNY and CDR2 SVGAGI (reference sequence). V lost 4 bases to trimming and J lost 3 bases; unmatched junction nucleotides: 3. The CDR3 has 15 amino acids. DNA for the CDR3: TGTGCCAGCAGTTGGGACAGGGTTGACACCGGGGAGCTGTTTTTT. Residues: CASSWDRVDTGELFF.

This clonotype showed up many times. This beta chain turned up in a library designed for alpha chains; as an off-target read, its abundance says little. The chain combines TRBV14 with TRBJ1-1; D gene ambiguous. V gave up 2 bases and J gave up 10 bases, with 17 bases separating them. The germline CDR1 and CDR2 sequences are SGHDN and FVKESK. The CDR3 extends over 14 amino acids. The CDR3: CASSQWATTSAAFF. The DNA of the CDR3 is TGTGCCAGCAGCCAATGGGCCACAACCTCGGCAGCTTTCTTT.

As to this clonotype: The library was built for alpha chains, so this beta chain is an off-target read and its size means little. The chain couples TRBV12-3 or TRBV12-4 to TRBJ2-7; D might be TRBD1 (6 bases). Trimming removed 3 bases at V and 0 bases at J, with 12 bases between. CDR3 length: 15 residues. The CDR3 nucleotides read TGTGCCAGCAGTTTGGAGGACAGCAGCTCCTACGAGCAGTACTTC. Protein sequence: CASSLEDSSSYEQYF.

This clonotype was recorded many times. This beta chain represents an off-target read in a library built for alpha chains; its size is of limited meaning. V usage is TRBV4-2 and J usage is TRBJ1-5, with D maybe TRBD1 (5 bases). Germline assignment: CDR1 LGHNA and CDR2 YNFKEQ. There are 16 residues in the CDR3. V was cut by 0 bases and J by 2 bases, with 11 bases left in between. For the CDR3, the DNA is TGTGCCAGCAGCCAAGAGCTAGGGGAACGCAATCAGCCCCAGCATTTT. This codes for CASSQELGERNQPQHF.

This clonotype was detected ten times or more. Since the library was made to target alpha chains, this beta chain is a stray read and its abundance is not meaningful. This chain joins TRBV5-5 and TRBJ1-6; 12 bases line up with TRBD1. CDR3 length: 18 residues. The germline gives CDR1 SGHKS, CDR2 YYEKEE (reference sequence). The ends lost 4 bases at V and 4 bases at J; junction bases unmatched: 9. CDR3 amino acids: CASSLGQGADSYNSPLHF. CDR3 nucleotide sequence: TGTGCCAGCAGCCTGGGACAGGGGGCTGATTCTTATAATTCACCCCTCCACTTT.

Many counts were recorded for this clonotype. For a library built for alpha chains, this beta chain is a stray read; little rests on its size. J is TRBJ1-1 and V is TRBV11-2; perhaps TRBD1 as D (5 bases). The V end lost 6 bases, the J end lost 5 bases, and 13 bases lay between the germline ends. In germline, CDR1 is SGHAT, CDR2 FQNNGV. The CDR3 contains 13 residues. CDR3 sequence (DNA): TGTGCCAGCAGTACGGGGCTGCGGACTGAAGCTTTCTTT. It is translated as CASSTGLRTEAFF.

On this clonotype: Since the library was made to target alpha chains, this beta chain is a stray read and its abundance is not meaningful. The CDR3 is CASSLDSGGYNEQFF. CDR3 DNA sequence: TGTGCCAGCAGCTTAGATAGCGGGGGGTACAATGAGCAGTTCTTC. The chain carries TRBV7-2 and TRBJ2-1, with TRBD2 identical over 10 bases. The CDR3 loop spans 15 amino acids. Trimming removed 1 base from V and 4 bases from J; junction bases left unmatched: 1. Germline V lookup: CDR1 SGHTA, CDR2 FQGNSA.

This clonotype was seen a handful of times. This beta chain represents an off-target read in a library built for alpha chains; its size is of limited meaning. The DNA of the CDR3 is TGTGCCAGCAGCGAATTTCTCGAAACTGAAGCTTTCTTT. This gives the protein CASSEFLETEAFF. V gene TRBV3-1 combines with J gene TRBJ1-1; D call uncertain. Trimming removed 5 bases from V and 5 bases from J, with 12 bases in between. Germline-derived CDR1 and CDR2 are LGHDT and YNNKEL (reference sequence). The CDR3 length is 13 residues.

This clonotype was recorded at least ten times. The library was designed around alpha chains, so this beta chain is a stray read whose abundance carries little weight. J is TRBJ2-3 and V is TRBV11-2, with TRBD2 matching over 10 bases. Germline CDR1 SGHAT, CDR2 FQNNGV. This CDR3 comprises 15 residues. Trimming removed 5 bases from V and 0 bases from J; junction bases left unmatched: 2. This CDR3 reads CASSLLAGSTDTQYF. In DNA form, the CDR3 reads TGTGCCAGCAGCCTACTAGCGGGGAGCACAGATACGCAGTATTTT.